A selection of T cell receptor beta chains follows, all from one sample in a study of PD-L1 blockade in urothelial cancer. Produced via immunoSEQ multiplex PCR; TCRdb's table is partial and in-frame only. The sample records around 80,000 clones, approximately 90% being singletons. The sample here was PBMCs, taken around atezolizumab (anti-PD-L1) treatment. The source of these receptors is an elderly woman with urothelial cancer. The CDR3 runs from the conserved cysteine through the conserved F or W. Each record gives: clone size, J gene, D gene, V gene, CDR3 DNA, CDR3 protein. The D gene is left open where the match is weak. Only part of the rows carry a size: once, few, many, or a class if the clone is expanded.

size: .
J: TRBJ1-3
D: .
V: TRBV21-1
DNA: TGTGCCAGCAGCAAAGAGGGGGAATTGCTGGTTAACACCATATATTTT
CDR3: CASSKEGELLVNTIYF

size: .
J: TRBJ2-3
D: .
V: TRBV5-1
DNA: TGCGCCAGCAGCGTCTACACAGATACGCAGTATTTT
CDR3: CASSVYTDTQYF

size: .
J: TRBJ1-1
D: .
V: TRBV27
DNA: TGTGCCAGCAGTTTAAGGAGGGGGGGCACTGAAGCTTTCTTT
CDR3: CASSLRRGGTEAFF

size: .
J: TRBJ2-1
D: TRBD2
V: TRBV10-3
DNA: TGTGCCATCAGAAATCCGGGACTAGCGGGAGATGAGCAGTTCTTC
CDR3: CAIRNPGLAGDEQFF

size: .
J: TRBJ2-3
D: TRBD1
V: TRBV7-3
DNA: TGTGCCAGCAGCTTCAGGGGGCAAAATTCAGATACGCAGTATTTT
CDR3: CASSFRGQNSDTQYF

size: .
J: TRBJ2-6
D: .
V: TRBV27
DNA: TGTGCCAGCAGTTTAATGTCGGGTCGGTCTTCTGGGGCCAACGTCCTGACTTTC
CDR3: CASSLMSGRSSGANVLTF

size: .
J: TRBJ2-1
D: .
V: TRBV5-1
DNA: TGCGCCAGCAGCCGGGACTCCTACAATGAGCAGTTCTTC
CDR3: CASSRDSYNEQFF

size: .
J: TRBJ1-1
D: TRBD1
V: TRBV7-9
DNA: TGTGCCAGCAGCTTAACAGGGGTGGCTGAAGCTTTCTTT
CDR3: CASSLTGVAEAFF

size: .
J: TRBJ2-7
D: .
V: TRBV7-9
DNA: TGTGCCAGCAGCTTGGCGGGAAGCTACGAGCAGTACTTC
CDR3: CASSLAGSYEQYF

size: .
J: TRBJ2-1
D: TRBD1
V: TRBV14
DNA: TGTGCCAGCAGCCTAGTTCCGACAGGGCGGCAGTTCTTC
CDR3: CASSLVPTGRQFF

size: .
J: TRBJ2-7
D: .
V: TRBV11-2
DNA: TGTGCCAGCAGCTATTTAGCAGGGGGGACCTACGAGCAGTACTTC
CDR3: CASSYLAGGTYEQYF

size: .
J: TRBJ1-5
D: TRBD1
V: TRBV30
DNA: TGTGCCTGGAGTAGTCGATTTGGACAGGGCTATCAGCCCCAGCATTTT
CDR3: CAWSSRFGQGYQPQHF

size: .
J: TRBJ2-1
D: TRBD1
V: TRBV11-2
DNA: TGTGCCAGCAGCTTATCCGGACAGGCGTACAATGAGCAGTTCTTC
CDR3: CASSLSGQAYNEQFF

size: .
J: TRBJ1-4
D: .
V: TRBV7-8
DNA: TGTGCCAGCAGCGGGGGGGTTGGTGAAAAACTGTTTTTT
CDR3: CASSGGVGEKLFF

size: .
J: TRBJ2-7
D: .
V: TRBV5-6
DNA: TGTGCCAGCAGCTTGTATTCCCTAGGCGAGCAGTACTTC
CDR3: CASSLYSLGEQYF

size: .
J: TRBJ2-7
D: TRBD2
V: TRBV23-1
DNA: TGCGCCAGTCCAACTAGCGGGAGGTGTCCCTACGAGCAGTACTTC
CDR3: CASPTSGRCPYEQYF

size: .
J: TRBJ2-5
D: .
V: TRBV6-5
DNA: TGTGCCAGCAGTTACGGACTCCAAGAGACCCAGTACTTC
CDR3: CASSYGLQETQYF

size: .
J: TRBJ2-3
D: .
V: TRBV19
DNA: TGTGCCAGTAGTTCCCCTCCCACAGATACGCAGTATTTT
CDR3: CASSSPPTDTQYF

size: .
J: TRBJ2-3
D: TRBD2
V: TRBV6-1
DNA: TGTGCCAGCAGTGAAGGCGGGAGGGCCACAGATACGCAGTATTTT
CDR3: CASSEGGRATDTQYF

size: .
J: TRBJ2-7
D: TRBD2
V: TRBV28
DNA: TGTGCCAGCAGTCCAAGACTAGCGGGAGTTCACCACGAGCAGTACTTC
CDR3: CASSPRLAGVHHEQYF

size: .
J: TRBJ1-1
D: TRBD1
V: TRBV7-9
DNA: TGTGCCAGCAGCGCAAACAGGGGGCAAGGGGCTTTCTTT
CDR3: CASSANRGQGAFF

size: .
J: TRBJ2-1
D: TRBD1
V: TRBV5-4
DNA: TGTGCCAGCAGCCCGAGACAGGGGGCCTACAATGAGCAGTTCTTC
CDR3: CASSPRQGAYNEQFF

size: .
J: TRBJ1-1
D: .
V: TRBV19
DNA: TGTGCCAGTAGTTCGACCAGGGGAGCTGAAGCTTTCTTT
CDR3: CASSSTRGAEAFF

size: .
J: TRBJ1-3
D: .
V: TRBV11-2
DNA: TGTGCCAGCAGCTTAAGGGGCTCTCACTCTGGAAACACCATATATTTT
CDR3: CASSLRGSHSGNTIYF

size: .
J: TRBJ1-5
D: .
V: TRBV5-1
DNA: TGCGCCAGCAGCTTGGGTGGGCAGGCTCAGCCCCAGCATTTT
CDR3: CASSLGGQAQPQHF

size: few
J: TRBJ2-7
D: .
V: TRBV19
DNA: TGTGCCAGTACCAGCAGCGGCCTAAGCTCCTACGAGCAGTACTTC
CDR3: CASTSSGLSSYEQYF

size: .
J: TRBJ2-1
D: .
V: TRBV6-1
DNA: TGTGCCAGCAGTGAAAGGGTAGCGGCGAACAATGAGCAGTTCTTC
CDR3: CASSERVAANNEQFF

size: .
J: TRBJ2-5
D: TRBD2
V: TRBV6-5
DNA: TGTGCCAGCAGAGCCGGGACTACGCAAGAGACCCAGTACTTC
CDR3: CASRAGTTQETQYF

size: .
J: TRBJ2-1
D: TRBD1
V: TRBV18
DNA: TGTGCCAGCTCACCAAACAGGGGCAATGAGCAGTTCTTC
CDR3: CASSPNRGNEQFF

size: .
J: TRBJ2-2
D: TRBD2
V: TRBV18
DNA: TGTGCCAGCTCACCACTTCCGGGAGGGAACACCGGGGAGCTGTTTTTT
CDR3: CASSPLPGGNTGELFF

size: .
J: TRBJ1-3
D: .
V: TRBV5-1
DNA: TGCGCCAGCAGCCCGGCGGCGGGAAACACCATATATTTT
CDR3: CASSPAAGNTIYF

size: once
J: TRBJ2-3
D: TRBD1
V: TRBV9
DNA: TGTGCCAGCAGCCCTCGGACAGGGAGAAGCACAGATACGCAGTATTTT
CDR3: CASSPRTGRSTDTQYF

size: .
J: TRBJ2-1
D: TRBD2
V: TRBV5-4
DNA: TGTGCCAGCAGCTATACGGGGCGGGAGAAGGGTCATGAGCAGTTCTTC
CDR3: CASSYTGREKGHEQFF

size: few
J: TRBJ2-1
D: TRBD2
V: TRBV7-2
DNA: TGTGCCAGCAGCTTAAAGAGCGGGGGTTACAATGAGCAGTTCTTC
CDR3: CASSLKSGGYNEQFF

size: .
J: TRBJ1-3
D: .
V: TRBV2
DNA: TGTGCCAGCCGGGGCTCTGGAAACACCATATATTTT
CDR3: CASRGSGNTIYF

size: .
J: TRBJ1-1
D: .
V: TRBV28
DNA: TGTGCCAGCAGTTTTGCGGGGCCGGGCACTGAAGCTTTCTTT
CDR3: CASSFAGPGTEAFF

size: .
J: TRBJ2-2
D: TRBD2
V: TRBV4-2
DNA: TGTGCCAGCAGCCAAGTCCGGCTAGCGGGAGGGTCGGGCACCGGGGAGCTGTTTTTT
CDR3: CASSQVRLAGGSGTGELFF

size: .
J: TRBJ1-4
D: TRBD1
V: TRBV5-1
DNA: TGCGCCAGCAGCTCCTTCCGGACAGGGAAGAATGAAAAACTGTTTTTT
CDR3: CASSSFRTGKNEKLFF

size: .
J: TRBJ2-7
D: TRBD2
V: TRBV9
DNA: TGTGCCAGCAGCTCCTCGGGAGGAGGGTCCTCCTACGAGCAGTACTTC
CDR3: CASSSSGGGSSYEQYF

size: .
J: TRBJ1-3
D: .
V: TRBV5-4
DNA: TGTGCCAGCAGCCCCGACATCTCTGGAAACACCATATATTTT
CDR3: CASSPDISGNTIYF

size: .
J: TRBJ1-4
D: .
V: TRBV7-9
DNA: TGTGCCAGCAGCCCCGGAGTAGCTAATGAAAAACTGTTTTTT
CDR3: CASSPGVANEKLFF

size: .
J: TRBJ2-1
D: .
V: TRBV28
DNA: TGTGCCAGCAGTTTATTATATGGCAGAGTGACATCCTACAATGAGCAGTTCTTC
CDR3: CASSLLYGRVTSYNEQFF

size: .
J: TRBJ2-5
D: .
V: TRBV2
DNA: TGTGCCAGCACTAAAGGCGGGCAGAAAGAGACCCAGTACTTC
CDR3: CASTKGGQKETQYF

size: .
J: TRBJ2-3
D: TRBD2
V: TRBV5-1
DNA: TGCGCCAGCAGCTCTAGCGGCTCTAGCACAGATACGCAGTATTTT
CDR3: CASSSSGSSTDTQYF

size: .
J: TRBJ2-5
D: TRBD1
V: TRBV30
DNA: TGTGCCTGGGGAGCCAAGACAGGGGCCCAAGAGACCCAGTACTTC
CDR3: CAWGAKTGAQETQYF

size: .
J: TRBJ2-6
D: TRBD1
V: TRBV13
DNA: TGTGCCAGCAGCTTAAACAGGGGGCTTGGGGCCAACGTCCTGACTTTC
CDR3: CASSLNRGLGANVLTF

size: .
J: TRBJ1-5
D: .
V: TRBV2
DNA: TGTGCCAGCAGCGAGGGCCTCAATCAGCCCCAGCATTTT
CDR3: CASSEGLNQPQHF

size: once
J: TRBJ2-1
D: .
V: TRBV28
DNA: TGTGCCACCTCTCGGGGAGGCGAGGGGTACAATGAGCAGTTCTTC
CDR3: CATSRGGEGYNEQFF

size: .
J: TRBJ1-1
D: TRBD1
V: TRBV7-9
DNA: TGTGCCAGCAGCGCCCCCAAAGACAGGGGTGGCACTGAAGCTTTCTTT
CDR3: CASSAPKDRGGTEAFF

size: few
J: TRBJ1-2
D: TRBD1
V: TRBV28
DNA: TGTGCCAGCAGTTCCGGAACAGGGGAGAGAGGCTACACCTTC
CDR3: CASSSGTGERGYTF

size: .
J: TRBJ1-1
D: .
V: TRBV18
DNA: TGTGCCAGCTCACCTCAGGGATTGAACACTGAAGCTTTCTTT
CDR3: CASSPQGLNTEAFF

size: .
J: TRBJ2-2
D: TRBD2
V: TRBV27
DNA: TGTGCCAGCAGACGGACTAGCGGGAGGGCCCTGGACACCGGGGAGCTGTTTTTT
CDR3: CASRRTSGRALDTGELFF

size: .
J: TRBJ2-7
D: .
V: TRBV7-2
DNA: TGTGCCAGCAGCTTAGATACGACTACTCAGTACTTC
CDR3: CASSLDTTTQYF

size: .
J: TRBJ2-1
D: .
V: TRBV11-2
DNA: TGTGCCAGCAGTAGGGTAGAGGGAGGTGAGCAGTTCTTC
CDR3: CASSRVEGGEQFF